The 3 T cell receptor beta chains below were found in one sample sequenced in a study of OX40 agonist ivuxolimab in advanced cancers. The data were produced by immunoSEQ multiplex PCR, yet TCRdb's version contains in-frame clones alone and is incomplete. Of about 23,000 clones in the sample, around four fifths were seen once. The specimen was CD4+ or CD8+ T cells sorted from blood, collected in a trial of the OX40 agonist ivuxolimab. The receptors come from an adult with an advanced solid tumor such as melanoma, head and neck, liver or kidney cancer.

The chain has TRBV7-9 and TRBJ1-4, with D unresolved. Germline loops: CDR1 SEHNR, CDR2 FQNEAQ (reference sequence). V lost 5 bases to trimming and J lost 8 bases, with 24 bases between them. The CDR3 loop spans 17 amino acids. The CDR3: CASSQVSKGYHGEKLFF. The DNA of the CDR3 is TGTGCCAGCAGCCAAGTTAGCAAGGGTTATCACGGGGAAAAACTGTTTTTT. The full variable domain, in which reference TRBV7-9 and TRBJ1-4 provide the parts outside the CDR3, is DTGVSQNPRHKITKRGQNVTFRCDPISEHNRLYWYRQTLGQGPEFLTYFQNEAQLEKSRLLSDRFSAERPKGSFSTLEIQRTEQGDSAMYLCASSQVSKGYHGEKLFFGSGTQLSVL.

V gene TRBV6-1 combines with J gene TRBJ1-2; unclear D gene. The germline gives CDR1 MNHNS, CDR2 SASEGT. V shed 3 bases and J shed 3 bases, with 8 bases lying between them. The CDR3 is made up of 13 amino acids. The CDR3 sequence is CASSEYRDYGYTF. Here the CDR3 DNA reads TGTGCCAGCAGTGAGTACAGAGACTATGGCTACACCTTC.

This chain connects TRBV15 to TRBJ2-5, with D possibly being TRBD1 (5 bases). Trimming took 6 bases from V and 0 from J, leaving 11 bases between them. The CDR3 has 14 residues. Germline V lookup: CDR1 LNHNV, CDR2 YYDKDF (reference sequence). The CDR3 DNA sequence: TGTGCCACCAGTAGGGCAGGGTACCAAGAGACCCAGTACTTC. Translating it yields CATSRAGYQETQYF.